This section outlines one T cell receptor beta chain sequence together with its context. This sample was included in a study of blood T cell repertoires in COVID-19. Across the whole study: Samples taken during acute and convalescent COVID-19 were collected in the United States, Italy and Spain. Sample material is recorded as cDNA or gDNA derived from T cells, B-cell-depleted T cells, or PBMCs.

Original handling: How many nucleated cells were present was estimated from reference gene primer amplification. Some clones are missing from TCRdb's copy, which holds only in-frame ones; the method was immunoSEQ multiplex PCR. V, J and clone size derive from that table, while D and trimming were established from the DNA sequence. The sample records 65,000 to 95,000 clones, over 70% being singletons. Trimming took off 5 bases at V and 7 bases at J, with 14 bases between the two ends. The CDR3 has 13 amino acids. Germline V gene data show CDR1 as SGHTA and CDR2 as FQGNSA. The gene calls are TRBV7-2 and TRBJ1-2; unclear D gene. The sequencing sample was made of peripheral blood. The sequence was collected from a man over 45 with active or convalescent COVID-19. The CDR3 sequence: CASSLEGGAGYTF. DNA of the CDR3: TGTGCCAGCAGCCTTGAGGGTGGCGCTGGCTACACCTTC.